This passage covers 13 T cell receptor beta chains from one sample sequenced in a study of Graves' ophthalmopathy and Graves' hyperthyroidism. RNA transcripts were the template, and TCR beta CDR3 regions were amplified from them. HTBI primers served in a first-round RT-PCR, which a second-round multiplex PCR followed. From the multiplex PCR reads, TCRdb called clonotypes with MiXCR, one entry per CDR3 protein. The sample holds 600,000 to 700,000 distinct CDR3 sequences, roughly two fifths seen once. Sequencing was carried out using peripheral blood. These receptors were obtained from an adult man with Graves' ophthalmopathy.

The chain is built from TRBV5-1 and TRBJ2-7, with D possibly TRBD2 on 5 matching bases. The ends were cut back, 4 bases at V and 5 bases at J, with 13 bases in the middle. Germline V lookup: CDR1 SGHRS, CDR2 YFSETQ. The CDR3 spans 13 residues. The DNA of the CDR3 is TGCGCCAGCAGCCCTCGGGGATACGACGAGCAGTACTTC. Amino acids: CASSPRGYDEQYF.

The chain employs TRBV9 and TRBJ2-7; D remains unclear. Germline loops: CDR1 SGDLS, CDR2 YYNGEE. The germline V and J ends were trimmed by 6 bases and 2 bases, with 21 bases remaining between them. The CDR3 consists of 16 residues. Here the CDR3 DNA reads TGTGCCAGCACCTCTTTGAGGCTAAAAGCCACCTACGAGCAGTACTTC. It encodes CASTSLRLKATYEQYF.

At least ten counts were recorded for this clonotype. The V call is TRBV5-8, the J call TRBJ1-2; D uncertain. Looked up from germline, CDR1 is SGHTS and CDR2 is YDEGEE. The CDR3 has 13 residues. Trimming cost V 3 bases and J 5 bases, with 11 bases left between them. CDR3 amino acids: CASSSGLIYGYTF. The CDR3 coding sequence is TGTGCCAGCAGCTCCGGACTTATTTATGGCTACACCTTC.

This clonotype appeared a few times. The chain couples TRBV5-1 to TRBJ1-2; D possibly corresponds to TRBD1 (5 bases). Between the trimmed V and J ends, which lost 4 bases and 2 bases, there was a span of 15 bases. Germline CDR1 SGHRS, CDR2 YFSETQ. There are 15 residues in the CDR3. The CDR3 region has the DNA TGCGCCAGCAGCCAACCCGGACAAATCAACTATGGCTACACCTTC. The encoded protein is CASSQPGQINYGYTF.

As for this clonotype: A much bigger clone sits one base away, suggesting this may be a read error. The CDR3 nucleotides are TGTGCCAGCAGCTCGGGACTTGTGGAGACCCTGTACTTC. Its translation: CASSSGLVETLYF. This rearrangement joins TRBV7-3 to TRBJ2-5; D possibly corresponds to TRBD2 (6 bases). In germline, CDR1 is SGHTA, CDR2 FQGTGA. The CDR3 sequence is 13 residues long.

The V and J genes are TRBV20-1 and TRBJ1-3; no definite D call. V was trimmed by 1 base and J by 8 bases, leaving 18 bases between them. This CDR3 spans 15 amino acids. CDR1 is DFQATT and CDR2 is SNEGSKA in the germline V gene (reference sequence). DNA for the CDR3: TGCAGTGCTAGAGGAACAGCCTTCTATGGCTACACCATATATTTT. Encoded protein: CSARGTAFYGYTIYF.

The V and J genes are TRBV4-1 and TRBJ2-7; weak D call: TRBD2 (6 bases). V lost 0 bases and J lost 5, with 11 bases in between. The CDR3 has 14 residues. Germline values: CDR1 MGHRA, CDR2 YSYEKL. The CDR3: CASSQDQEGNEQYF. DNA of the CDR3: TGCGCCAGCAGCCAAGATCAGGAGGGGAACGAGCAGTACTTC.

The sample holds many counts of this clonotype. The V gene is TRBV20-1, the J gene TRBJ2-7, with 8 bases matching TRBD2. V lost 3 bases and J lost 5; bases outside the gene matches: 15. CDR1 and CDR2 (germline): DFQATT, SNEGSKA (reference sequence). The CDR3 loop spans 16 amino acids. DNA of the CDR3: TGCAGTGCTAGGAGCCTCCTGTCCGGGGGGGCCGACGAGCAGTACTTC. Its protein is CSARSLLSGGADEQYF.

The table lists this clonotype with many counts. The rearrangement joins TRBV15 to TRBJ2-6; no reliable D call. V lost 5 bases to trimming and J lost 2 bases, with 7 bases between them. There are 14 residues in the CDR3. Germline V gene lookup returns CDR1 LNHNV and CDR2 YYDKDF (reference sequence). Here the CDR3 reads CATSLRAGANVLTF. The DNA for the CDR3 is TGTGCCACCAGCCTAAGGGCTGGGGCCAACGTCCTGACTTTC.

This chain links TRBV25-1 with TRBJ2-5; 7 bases are shared with TRBD1. Germline CDR1 and CDR2: MGHDK and SYGVNS. J was trimmed by 4 bases and V by 8 bases; bases with no gene match: 10. The CDR3 has 14 residues. The CDR3 region has the DNA TGTGCCAGCTCACCTCACGACAGGGCAGAGACCCAGTACTTC. Its protein product is CASSPHDRAETQYF. The full variable domain, with the rest looked up from reference TRBV25-1 and TRBJ2-5, is EADIYQTPRYLVIGTGKKITLECSQTMGHDKMYWYQQDPGMELHLIHYSYGVNSTEKGDLSSESTVSRIRTEHFPLTLESARPSHTSQYLCASSPHDRAETQYFGPGTRLLVL.

CDR3 DNA: TGTGCCAGCTCACCGGGGACGGAGACCCAGTACTTC. It codes for CASSPGTETQYF. J is TRBJ2-5 and V is TRBV18; the D gene could be TRBD1 or TRBD2 (5 bases each). Trimming removed 3 bases at V and 5 bases at J, with 7 bases between. Germline V gives CDR1 KGHSH, CDR2 LQKENI. This CDR3 contains 12 residues.

The table lists this clonotype with a few counts. The chain joins TRBV7-6 to TRBJ1-4; D unresolved. The CDR3 has 14 amino acids. The germline V and J ends were trimmed by 4 bases and 4 bases, with 10 bases remaining between them. Germline V gene sequence: CDR1 SGHVS, CDR2 FNYEAQ. The CDR3 sequence: CASSSSDYNEKLFF. The DNA of the CDR3 is TGTGCCAGCAGCTCATCGGATTATAATGAAAAACTGTTTTTT.

Concerning this clonotype itself: A much larger clone differs from this one at a single base, so this may be a read error. The V gene is TRBV12-3 or TRBV12-4, the J gene TRBJ1-1, with 9 bases identical to TRBD1. Trimming at V came to 5 bases and at J to 3 bases, leaving 7 bases not matched to a gene. The CDR3 has 15 residues. For the CDR3, the DNA is TGTGCCAGCAGTCCCACCCGGACAGGGGACACTGAAGCTTTCTTT. Translation: CASSPTRTGDTEAFF.